This T cell receptor (beta chain) is from a study of cytomegalovirus exposure and HLA in healthy donors. General observations from the study: TCR association rates varied by HLA locus in a later analysis, with DRB1 highest and HLA-C lowest.

Worth noting for this clone: Antigen unknown.

Primers for the PCR totalled 60 Vbeta and 13 Jbeta. TCRdb keeps only in-frame clones here, not all; method: immunoSEQ multiplex PCR. The sample contains approximately 130,000 clones, approximately 85% of which appear only once. This receptor was identified in a woman aged 45-65 years in good health and CMV-seropositive. Sequencing was done on a sample of PBMCs.

CDR3 loop: CASRTSPNSGAEQFF. The CDR3, as DNA: TGTGCCAGCAGAACTAGCCCTAATTCTGGTGCGGAGCAGTTCTTC. The chain is built from TRBV6-1 and TRBJ2-1, with D possibly matching TRBD2 (6 bases). Germline-derived CDR1 and CDR2 are MNHNS and SASEGT. The germline V and J ends were trimmed by 6 bases and 10 bases, with 22 bases remaining between them. The length of the CDR3 is 15 residues.